The rows below give T cell receptor beta chains drawn from one sample of a study of human T cells and chemical hapten exposure. MiXCR, applied by TCRdb to the RACE reads, yields one record per CDR3 protein. The data show under 90,000 distinct CDR3 sequences, roughly a tenth seen once. The sequencing here drew on whole blood, taken in connection with sensitization to the hapten diphenylcyclopropenone (DPC). These receptors originate from a middle-aged woman with alopecia areata. Some clones in this sample may be carry-over from other donors' samples. Both conserved end residues are part of each CDR3. Each record gives: D gene, J gene, V gene, clone size, CDR3 protein, CDR3 DNA. D genes are given only for firm matches. A clone size is listed for some rows: how often the clone was seen (once, few, many), or a class if it is expanded.

TRBD1,TRBJ1-1,TRBV24-1,NA,CATIGQGVEAFF,TGTGCCACCATTGGACAGGGGGTGGAAGCTTTCTTT
NA,TRBJ1-5,TRBV20-1,many,CSASFQGHQPQHF,TGCAGTGCTAGTTTCCAGGGGCATCAGCCCCAGCATTTT
NA,TRBJ2-7,TRBV20-1,few,CSAPGWEGGAREQYF,TGCAGTGCTCCTGGGTGGGAAGGGGGTGCAAGGGAGCAGTACTTC
NA,TRBJ2-2,TRBV29-1,few,CSVEDTGELFF,TGCAGCGTTGAAGATACCGGGGAGCTGTTTTTT
TRBD1,TRBJ2-2,TRBV20-1,few,CSAPRQGAHTGELFF,TGCAGTGCTCCGAGACAGGGGGCCCACACCGGGGAGCTGTTTTTT
NA,TRBJ2-7,TRBV28,many,CASATLPNGYEQYF,TGTGCCAGCGCAACTTTACCAAATGGCTACGAGCAGTACTTC
NA,TRBJ1-1,TRBV7-9,few,CASSFLGTEAFF,TGTGCCAGCAGCTTTTTGGGGACTGAAGCTTTCTTT
NA,TRBJ2-1,TRBV4-1,many,CASSQDGGNEQFF,TGCGCCAGCAGCCAAGATGGGGGGAATGAGCAGTTCTTC
NA,TRBJ1-2,TRBV7-9,many,CASSPVRADYGYTF,TGTGCCAGCAGCCCCGTGAGGGCGGACTATGGCTACACCTTC
NA,TRBJ1-4,TRBV12-3/TRBV12-4,NA,CASSFGGAVNEKLFF,TGTGCCAGCAGTTTTGGGGGGGCCGTTAATGAAAAACTGTTTTTT
NA,TRBJ1-2,TRBV6-2/TRBV6-3,few,CASSQTGLYGYTF,TGTGCCAGCAGCCAGACAGGCCTCTATGGCTACACCTTC
NA,TRBJ2-1,TRBV18,few,CASSLLPGTQEQFF,TGTGCCAGCTCACTATTACCCGGGACCCAAGAGCAGTTCTTC
NA,TRBJ2-7,TRBV6-5,many,CASRPGTLLSYEQYF,TGTGCCAGCAGACCCGGGACATTGCTCTCCTACGAGCAGTACTTC